Following are 11 T cell receptor beta chains from one sample sequenced in a study of beta chain features in type 1 diabetes. Study-wide results and limits: The study found moderately but significantly shorter TCRB CDR3s in all four CD4+ subsets of Type 1 diabetes patients.

Antigen specificity for these receptors is unknown. Sequencing targeted expressed TCRB transcripts, as all isolated RNA had been reverse transcribed. Repertoires were generated with immunoSEQ multiplex PCR, while TCRdb's copy carries only in-frame clones and drops some. The table includes approximately 14,000 clones, approximately 60% detected once. Sequenced: stem cell memory CD4+ T cells from blood. The receptor set was obtained from a woman younger than 30 with type 1 diabetes.

The rearrangement joins TRBV18 to TRBJ2-7, with TRBD1 matching over 7 bases. The CDR3 runs to 14 residues. The germline CDR1 and CDR2 sequences are KGHSH and LQKENI. Losses at the gene ends were 5 bases for V and 0 bases for J; bases not matched to a gene: 4. The DNA of the CDR3 is TGTGCCAGCTCATTCGGACAGGACTCCTACGAGCAGTACTTC. This gives the protein CASSFGQDSYEQYF.

The chain employs TRBV25-1 and TRBJ2-2; 12 bases agree with TRBD1. The CDR3 extends over 16 amino acids. Per germline, CDR1 MGHDK and CDR2 SYGVNS. The trim removed 3 bases at V and 9 bases at J, leaving 8 bases unmatched. CDR3 coding DNA: TGTGCCAGCAGTGACGGGACAGGGGGCTACCACCGGGAGCTGTTTTTT. This gives the protein CASSDGTGGYHRELFF.

This clone has only a few counts. This chain joins TRBV7-2 and TRBJ1-4; no reliable D call. The V gene's germline CDR1 is SGHTA and CDR2 FQGNSA. V was trimmed by 1 base and J by 5 bases, leaving 8 bases between them. CDR3 size: 14 residues. The chain's CDR3 is CASSLGTGNEKLFF. The CDR3 DNA follows: TGTGCCAGCAGCTTAGGGACGGGGAATGAAAAACTGTTTTTT.

As concerns this clone: One end of the junction does not line up with germline, which may come from a read error. The gene calls are TRBV25-1 and TRBJ1-1, with a possible D match to TRBD1 (6 bases). Germline V gives CDR1 MGHDK, CDR2 SYGVNS. CDR3 size: 13 residues. As DNA, the CDR3 is TGTGCCAGCAGTGAGTGGACTTCAGGGGTCTTCGGATTT. Translation: CASSEWTSGVFGF.

The chain has TRBV7-9 and TRBJ1-1; 8 positions match TRBD1. Unmatched junction bases numbered 5, after V lost 4 bases and J lost 4 bases. The V gene's germline CDR1 is SEHNR and CDR2 FQNEAQ (reference sequence). This CDR3 spans 14 amino acids. CDR3 nucleotides: TGTGCCAGCAGCTGGACAGGGAGAGTCACTGAAGCTTTCTTT. It codes for CASSWTGRVTEAFF.

This clone was observed a few times. The rearrangement links TRBV19 to TRBJ1-5, with D possibly being TRBD1 (6 bases). CDR3 length: 14 residues. The ends were cut back, 6 bases at V and 6 bases at J, with 15 bases in the middle. Germline lookup yields CDR1 LNHDA and CDR2 SQIVND (reference sequence). CDR3 in DNA: TGTGCCAGTAGGACGGGGGGCGGGCGTCAGCCCCAGCATTTT. It yields the protein CASRTGGGRQPQHF. Full variable domain (remainder filled in from reference TRBV19 and TRBJ1-5): DGGITQSPKYLFRKEGQNVTLSCEQNLNHDAMYWYRQDPGQGLRLIYYSQIVNDFQKGDIAEGYSVSREKKESFPLTVTSAQKNPTAFYLCASRTGGGRQPQHFGDGTRLSIL.

The CDR3 is CASSTPAGLNGYTF. CDR3 nucleotide sequence: TGTGCCAGCAGCACCCCCGCAGGGTTGAATGGCTACACCTTC. The chain joins TRBV9 to TRBJ1-2; D is perhaps TRBD1 (5 bases). V lost 4 bases to trimming and J lost 6 bases, with 16 bases between them. Germline values: CDR1 SGDLS, CDR2 YYNGEE. The CDR3 runs to 14 residues.

V and J are TRBV4-3 and TRBJ2-1, with 8 positions matching TRBD2. Trimming at V came to 0 bases and at J to 8 bases, leaving 12 bases not matched to a gene. CDR1 is LGHNA, CDR2 YSLEER, per germline. The CDR3 contains 17 residues. The CDR3 here is CASSQDAGGTIADEQFF. In DNA, the CDR3 is TGCGCCAGCAGCCAAGATGCGGGAGGTACTATCGCGGATGAGCAGTTCTTC.

The rearrangement uses TRBV11-2 and TRBJ1-2; D possibly corresponds to TRBD1 (5 bases). Trimming removed 1 base from V and 4 bases from J, with 10 bases in between. This CDR3 spans 14 amino acids. The germline CDR1 and CDR2 sequences are SGHAT and FQNNGV. CDR3 protein: CASSLVGGGYGYTF. The CDR3 DNA follows: TGTGCCAGCAGCTTAGTCGGGGGTGGCTATGGCTACACCTTC.

The chain joins TRBV7-2 to TRBJ1-1; D unresolved. This CDR3 is built from 17 residues. V was clipped by 0 bases and J by 0 bases, with 14 bases between them. Germline CDR1 SGHTA, CDR2 FQGNSA. CDR3 nucleotides: TGTGCCAGCAGCTTAGCCTCGGAGGCTGGGATGAACACTGAAGCTTTCTTT. It yields the protein CASSLASEAGMNTEAFF.

The rearrangement uses TRBV7-9 and TRBJ2-1; 8 bases line up with TRBD2. Unmatched junction bases numbered 3, after V lost 3 bases and J lost 2 bases. The CDR3 consists of 15 residues. CDR1 SEHNR and CDR2 FQNEAQ come from the germline V gene (reference sequence). Written as DNA, the CDR3 is TGTGCCAGCAGCTTGATGGGACTAGCCTACAATGAGCAGTTCTTC. This translates into CASSLMGLAYNEQFF. Drawing the rest from reference TRBV7-9 and TRBJ2-1, the complete variable domain is DTGVSQNPRHKITKRGQNVTFRCDPISEHNRLYWYRQTLGQGPEFLTYFQNEAQLEKSRLLSDRFSAERPKGSFSTLEIQRTEQGDSAMYLCASSLMGLAYNEQFFGPGTRLTVL.